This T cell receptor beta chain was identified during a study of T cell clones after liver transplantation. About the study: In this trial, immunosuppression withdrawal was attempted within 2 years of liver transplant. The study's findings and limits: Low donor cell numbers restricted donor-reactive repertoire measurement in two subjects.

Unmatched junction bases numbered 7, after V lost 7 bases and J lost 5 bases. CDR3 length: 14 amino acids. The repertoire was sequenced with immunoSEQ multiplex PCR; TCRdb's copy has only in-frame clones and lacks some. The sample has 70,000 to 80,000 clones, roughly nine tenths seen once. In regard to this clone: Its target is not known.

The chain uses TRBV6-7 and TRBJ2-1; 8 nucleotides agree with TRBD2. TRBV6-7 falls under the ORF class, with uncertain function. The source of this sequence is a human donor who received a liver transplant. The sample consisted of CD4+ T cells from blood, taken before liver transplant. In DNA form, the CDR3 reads TGTGCCAGCACCCCCGGCGGGAGGAACAATGAGCAGTTCTTC. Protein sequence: CASTPGGRNNEQFF.